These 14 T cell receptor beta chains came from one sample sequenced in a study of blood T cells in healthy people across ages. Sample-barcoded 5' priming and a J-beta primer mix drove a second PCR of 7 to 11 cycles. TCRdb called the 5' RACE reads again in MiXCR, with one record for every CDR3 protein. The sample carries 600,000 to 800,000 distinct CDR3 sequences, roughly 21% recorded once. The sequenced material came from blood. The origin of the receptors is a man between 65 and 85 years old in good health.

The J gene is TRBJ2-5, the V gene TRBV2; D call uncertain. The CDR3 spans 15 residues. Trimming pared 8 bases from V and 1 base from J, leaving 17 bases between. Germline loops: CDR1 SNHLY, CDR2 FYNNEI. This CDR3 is CASSLGSRSQETQYF. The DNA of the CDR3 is TGTGCCAGCTCCCTCGGGTCCAGATCCCAAGAGACCCAGTACTTC.

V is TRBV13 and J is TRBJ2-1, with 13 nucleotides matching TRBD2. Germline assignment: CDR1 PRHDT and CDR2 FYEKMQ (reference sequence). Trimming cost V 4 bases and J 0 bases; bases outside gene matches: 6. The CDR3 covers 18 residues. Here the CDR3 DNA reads TGTGCCAGCAGCTCAACCGGGACTAGCGGGGTCTCCTACAATGAGCAGTTCTTC. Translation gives CASSSTGTSGVSYNEQFF. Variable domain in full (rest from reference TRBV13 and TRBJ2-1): AAGVIQSPRHLIKEKRETATLKCYPIPRHDTVYWYQQGPGQDPQFLISFYEKMQSDKGSIPDRFSAQQFSDYHSELNMSSLELGDSALYFCASSSTGTSGVSYNEQFFGPGTRLTVL.

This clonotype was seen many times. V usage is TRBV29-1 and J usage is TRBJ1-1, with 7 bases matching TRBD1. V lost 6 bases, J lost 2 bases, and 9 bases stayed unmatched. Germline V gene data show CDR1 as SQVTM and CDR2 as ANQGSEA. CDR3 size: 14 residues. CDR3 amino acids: CSVLMKGGNTEAFF. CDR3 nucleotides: TGCAGCGTCCTAATGAAAGGGGGCAACACTGAAGCTTTCTTT.

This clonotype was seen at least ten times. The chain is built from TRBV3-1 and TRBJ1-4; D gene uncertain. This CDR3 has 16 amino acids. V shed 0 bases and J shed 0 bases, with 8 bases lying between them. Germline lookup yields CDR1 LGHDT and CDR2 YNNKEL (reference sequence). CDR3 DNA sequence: TGTGCCAGCAGCCAAGATACGGGCCCAACTAATGAAAAACTGTTTTTT. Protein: CASSQDTGPTNEKLFF. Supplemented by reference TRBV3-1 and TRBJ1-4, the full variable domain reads DTAVSQTPKYLVTQMGNDKSIKCEQNLGHDTMYWYKQDSKKFLKIMFSYNNKELIINETVPNRFSPKSPDKAHLNLHINSLELGDSAVYFCASSQDTGPTNEKLFFGSGTQLSVL.

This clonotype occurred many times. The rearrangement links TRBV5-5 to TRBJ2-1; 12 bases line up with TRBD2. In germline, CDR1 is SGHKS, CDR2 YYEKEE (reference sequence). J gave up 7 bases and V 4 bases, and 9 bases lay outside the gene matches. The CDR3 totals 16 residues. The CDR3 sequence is CASSALAGGPRNEQFF. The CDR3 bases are TGTGCCAGCAGCGCCCTAGCGGGAGGGCCGAGAAATGAGCAGTTCTTC.

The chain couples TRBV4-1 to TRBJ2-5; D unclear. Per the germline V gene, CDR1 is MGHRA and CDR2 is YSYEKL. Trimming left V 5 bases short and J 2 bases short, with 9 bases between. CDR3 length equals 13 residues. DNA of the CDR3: TGCGCCAGCAGCGATCCCACTCAAGAGACCCAGTACTTC. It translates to CASSDPTQETQYF.

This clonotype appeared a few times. The CDR3 DNA is TGCAGCGGCCGGACCCCGAACACCGGGGAGCTGTTTTTT. It encodes CSGRTPNTGELFF. The V and J genes are TRBV29-1 and TRBJ2-2, with D uncertain. Germline CDR1 SQVTM, CDR2 ANQGSEA. The CDR3 has 13 residues. The V and J ends lost 7 bases and 0 bases respectively, with 9 bases between them.

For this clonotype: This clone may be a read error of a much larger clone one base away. The CDR3 DNA reads TGTGCCAGCAGCCAAGAGGCGAAGACCCAGTACTTC. This translates into CASSQEAKTQYF. V is TRBV3-1 and J is TRBJ2-5; D gene unclear. The CDR3 spans 12 residues. The V gene lost 0 bases and the J gene lost 6 bases, with 5 bases spanning the gap. In germline, CDR1 is LGHDT, CDR2 YNNKEL (reference sequence).

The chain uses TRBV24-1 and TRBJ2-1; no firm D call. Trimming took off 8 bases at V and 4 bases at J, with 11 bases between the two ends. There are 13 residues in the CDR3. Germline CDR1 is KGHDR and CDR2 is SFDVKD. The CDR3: CATTSGRYNEQFF. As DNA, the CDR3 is TGTGCCACCACGTCCGGTAGGTACAATGAGCAGTTCTTC.

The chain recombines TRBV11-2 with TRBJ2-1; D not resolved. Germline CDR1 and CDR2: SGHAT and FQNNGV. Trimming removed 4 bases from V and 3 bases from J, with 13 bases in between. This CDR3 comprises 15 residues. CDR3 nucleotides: TGTGCCAGCAGCTCCGTCGTGCAACTCTACAATGAGCAGTTCTTC. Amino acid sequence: CASSSVVQLYNEQFF.

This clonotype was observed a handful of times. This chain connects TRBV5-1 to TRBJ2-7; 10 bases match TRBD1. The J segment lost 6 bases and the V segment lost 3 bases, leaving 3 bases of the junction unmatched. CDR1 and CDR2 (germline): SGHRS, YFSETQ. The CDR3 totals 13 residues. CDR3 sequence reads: CASSWDRGGEQYF. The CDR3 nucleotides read TGCGCCAGCAGCTGGGACAGGGGTGGCGAGCAGTACTTC.

CDR3 sequence (DNA): TGTGCCAGCAACAGGGGGCGGGGTTCTGTCCACGAGCAGTACTTC. The encoded protein is CASNRGRGSVHEQYF. The rearrangement uses TRBV12-3 or TRBV12-4 and TRBJ2-7; 9 positions agree with TRBD1. The junction had 12 bases not matched to a gene; V was cut back by 7 bases and J by 5 bases. The CDR3 extends over 15 amino acids.

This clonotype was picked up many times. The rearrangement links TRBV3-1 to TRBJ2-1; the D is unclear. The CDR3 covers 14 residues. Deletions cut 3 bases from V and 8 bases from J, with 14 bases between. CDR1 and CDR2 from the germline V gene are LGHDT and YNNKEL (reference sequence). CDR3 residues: CASSQSTRDYEQFF. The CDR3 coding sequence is TGTGCCAGCAGCCAGAGCACACGAGACTATGAGCAGTTCTTC.

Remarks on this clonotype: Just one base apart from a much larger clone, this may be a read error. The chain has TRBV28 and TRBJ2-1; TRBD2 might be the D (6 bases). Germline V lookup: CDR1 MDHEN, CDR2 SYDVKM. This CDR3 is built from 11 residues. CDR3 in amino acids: CAGSDRDSQFF. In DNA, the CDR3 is TGTGCCGGCAGCGACCGGGACTCCCAGTTCTTC.